The clone carrying this T cell receptor (beta chain) has only a few counts. As yet, its antigen is unknown. The CDR3 is made up of 16 amino acids. V dropped 4 bases and J dropped 8; count of bases not matched to a gene: 12. Germline V gene data show CDR1 as SNHLY and CDR2 as FYNNEI. Vbeta (60) and Jbeta (13) primers were used in the PCR. Profiling relied on immunoSEQ multiplex PCR, and the TCRdb table lists in-frame clones only, not all of them. This sample has 95,000 to 150,000 clones, with 17% found just once. The data belong to a study of cytomegalovirus exposure and HLA in healthy donors. Study-level findings and limits: From TCR beta sequences, most subjects' HLA-A and HLA-B alleles were reportedly predicted accurately. Listed as cytomegalovirus-associated were around 160 TCR beta chains.

Sequenced: PBMCs. The receptor was isolated from a female donor in good health and CMV-seropositive. The chain combines TRBV2 with TRBJ2-1; 9 nucleotides align to TRBD2. CDR3 nucleotide sequence: TGTGCCAGCAGTGCTAGGACTAGCGTAAGGGTAGATGAGCAGTTCTTC. It encodes CASSARTSVRVDEQFF.